This paragraph reports one T cell receptor beta chain. What it binds is not known. The sample holds other DNA sequences that translate to the same CDR3. The sample comes from a study of shared clonotypes between healthy human individuals. The length of the CDR3 is 12 residues. Trimming left V 5 bases short and J 2 bases short, with 7 bases between. Germline V gene data show CDR1 as SGHTA and CDR2 as FQGNSA. Whole-study findings and limits: Deeper or shallower sequencing was expected to change how clonotypes are shared among donors. Few donors limited the genetic and exposure-history diversity represented.

CD4+ cells were split into CD45RA+ naive and CD45RA-negative memory subsets. The table came from immunoSEQ multiplex PCR; TCRdb's copy has only in-frame clones and leaves some out. This table has around 2.5 million clones, 80% to 95% appearing once. The clonotype originates from a man younger than 35 in good health. Some clones in this sample may be carry-over from other donors' samples. The chain uses TRBV7-2 and TRBJ2-7; D is unresolved. Sequences were obtained from naive CD4+ T cells from PBMCs. Subset denoted: CD45RA+ positively selected. The CDR3 reads CASSLGTYEQYF. The CDR3 DNA is TGTGCCAGCAGCCTTGGGACCTACGAGCAGTACTTC. The variable domain in full, with the rest retrieved from reference TRBV7-2 and TRBJ2-7, is GAGVSQSPSNKVTEKGKDVELRCDPISGHTALYWYRQSLGQGLEFLIYFQGNSAPDKSGLPSDRFSAERTGGSVSTLTIQRTQQEDSAVYLCASSLGTYEQYFGPGTRLTVT.